Below, 29 T cell receptor beta chains from the same sample are listed, as sequenced in a study of shared clonotypes between healthy human individuals. The data were produced by immunoSEQ multiplex PCR, yet TCRdb's version contains in-frame clones alone and is incomplete. The sample has 2 million to 3 million clones; 93% are singletons. Sequencing used naive CD4+ T cells from PBMCs. The subset was: CD45RA+ positively selected. These receptor sequences come from a man younger than 35 in good health. Some clones in this sample may be carry-over from other donors' samples.

The J gene is TRBJ2-5, the V gene TRBV4-3; 9 bases fit TRBD1. With 3 bases clipped from V and 0 bases from J, the junction kept 2 bases outside the gene matches. The CDR3 is 15 amino acids. Germline CDR1 LGHNA, CDR2 YSLEER. The CDR3 reads CASSHGQGYQETQYF. The CDR3 DNA sequence: TGCGCCAGCAGCCACGGACAGGGGTACCAAGAGACCCAGTACTTC.

A note on this clone: Other nucleotide sequences from this sample produce the same CDR3. This rearrangement joins TRBV6-5 to TRBJ1-1; D remains ambiguous. Germline V gives CDR1 MNHEY, CDR2 SVGAGI. The V end was cut by 2 bases, the J end by 1 base, with 5 bases between. The CDR3 is 13 amino acids. CDR3 amino acids: CASSYGQNTEAFF. Here the CDR3 DNA reads TGTGCCAGCAGTTACGGGCAGAACACTGAAGCTTTCTTT.

This chain joins TRBV5-4 and TRBJ1-6, with D uncertain. From germline, CDR1 is SGHNT and CDR2 YYREEE (reference sequence). The CDR3 has 16 amino acids. V was trimmed by 1 base and J by 9 bases, leaving 17 bases between them. The CDR3 sequence is CASSLTLTVYGSPLHF. The CDR3 coding sequence is TGTGCCAGCAGCTTGACACTGACGGTGTATGGTTCACCCCTCCACTTT.

The V gene is TRBV20-1, the J gene TRBJ2-7; D unclear. From germline, CDR1 is DFQATT and CDR2 SNEGSKA (reference sequence). V dropped 2 bases and J dropped 5 bases, with 7 bases sitting between them. This CDR3 comprises 11 residues. The CDR3 reads CSARYLHEQYF. The CDR3 DNA is TGCAGTGCTAGATACCTCCACGAGCAGTACTTC.

V gene TRBV15 combines with J gene TRBJ2-1; 11 bases line up with TRBD2. The V gene end was trimmed by 1 base and the J gene end by 7 bases; junction bases not matched to a gene: 12. CDR3 size: 18 residues. The germline CDR1 and CDR2 sequences are LNHNV and YYDKDF (reference sequence). The CDR3 is CATSRAGTSGLLGNEQFF. CDR3 nucleotides: TGTGCCACCAGCAGAGCCGGGACTAGCGGTCTCCTGGGGAATGAGCAGTTCTTC.

The rearrangement uses TRBV29-1 and TRBJ2-3, with 9 bases identical to TRBD1. Germline CDR1 is SQVTM and CDR2 is ANQGSEA. The trim removed 7 bases at V and 4 bases at J, leaving 12 bases unmatched. The CDR3 loop spans 15 amino acids. The CDR3 sequence: CSGLPGQGFADTQYF. CDR3 nucleotide sequence: TGCAGCGGTCTTCCGGGACAGGGTTTTGCAGATACGCAGTATTTT.

The CDR3 loop reads CASNTRWGRGRATEAFF. CDR3 sequence (DNA): TGTGCCAGCAACACCAGATGGGGCCGAGGGCGAGCCACTGAAGCTTTCTTT. This chain uses TRBV28 with TRBJ1-1, with TRBD1 as a possible D gene (5 bases). V dropped 7 bases and J dropped 4 bases, with 25 bases sitting between them. CDR3 size: 17 residues. From germline, CDR1 is MDHEN and CDR2 SYDVKM.

With regard to this clone: Within the sample, other DNA sequences also encode this same CDR3. Written as DNA, the CDR3 is TGTGCCAGCCGGGACAGGGCCGGGGAGCTGTTTTTT. Amino acids: CASRDRAGELFF. The gene calls are TRBV2 and TRBJ2-2; 9 bases align to TRBD1. Trimming cost V 8 bases and J 6 bases; bases outside gene matches: 1. This CDR3 comprises 12 residues. Germline-derived CDR1 and CDR2 are SNHLY and FYNNEI.

The rearrangement links TRBV30 to TRBJ2-3; D perhaps matches TRBD2 (5 bases). CDR1 is GTSNPN, CDR2 SVGIG, per germline (reference sequence). This CDR3 is 15 amino acids long. V was trimmed by 8 bases and J by 0 bases, leaving 18 bases between them. The CDR3: CALAHLRVSTDTQYF. The CDR3, as DNA: TGTGCCCTAGCCCACCTGCGGGTAAGCACAGATACGCAGTATTTT. Looking up the rest from reference TRBV30 and TRBJ2-3 gives the full variable domain: SQTIHQWPATLVQPVGSPLSLECTVEGTSNPNLYWYRQAAGRGLQLLFYSVGIGQISSEVPQNLSASRPQDRQFILSSKKLLLSDSGFYLCALAHLRVSTDTQYFGPGTRLTVL.

This chain joins TRBV19 and TRBJ1-2; possible D gene TRBD1, 6 bases. The CDR3 is made up of 17 amino acids. V lost 3 bases and J lost 0, with 17 bases in between. Looked up from germline, CDR1 is LNHDA and CDR2 is SQIVND (reference sequence). CDR3 nucleotide sequence: TGTGCCAGTAGTATTGGTGAAATCAGGGGAGCTAACTATGGCTACACCTTC. Its protein is CASSIGEIRGANYGYTF. Complete variable domain (other parts from reference TRBV19 and TRBJ1-2): DGGITQSPKYLFRKEGQNVTLSCEQNLNHDAMYWYRQDPGQGLRLIYYSQIVNDFQKGDIAEGYSVSREKKESFPLTVTSAQKNPTAFYLCASSIGEIRGANYGYTFGSGTRLTVV.

CDR3 sequence reads: CASSLGFPGAEGGYTF. The CDR3, as DNA: TGTGCCAGCAGCTTAGGATTCCCAGGGGCGGAAGGTGGCTACACCTTC. V usage is TRBV7-9 and J usage is TRBJ1-2; weak D call: TRBD1 (6 bases). CDR1 SEHNR and CDR2 FQNEAQ come from the germline V gene (reference sequence). This CDR3 comprises 16 residues. V lost 1 base and J lost 7, with 19 bases in between.

The chain employs TRBV18 and TRBJ2-2, with D possibly being TRBD1 or TRBD2 (6 bases each). The V end lost 3 bases, the J end lost 3 bases, and 14 bases lay between the germline ends. The CDR3 is 16 residues long. Germline CDR1 and CDR2: KGHSH and LQKENI. In DNA, the CDR3 is TGTGCCAGCTCACCGCAGACAGGAGGGTACACCGGGGAGCTGTTTTTT. This gives the protein CASSPQTGGYTGELFF.

This chain uses TRBV21-1 with TRBJ1-3. TRBV21-1 is a pseudogene locus. The CDR3 covers 16 residues. The CDR3 here is CASSKCGSYSGNTIYF. For the CDR3, the DNA is TGTGCCAGCAGCAAATGCGGGTCATACTCTGGAAACACCATATATTTT.

The chain employs TRBV18 and TRBJ1-6, with D unresolved. CDR3 size: 14 residues. V was trimmed by 3 bases and J by 8 bases, leaving 11 bases between them. Germline V gene lookup returns CDR1 KGHSH and CDR2 LQKENI. CDR3 sequence: CASSPSDSYSPLHF. CDR3 coding DNA: TGTGCCAGCTCACCGTCAGACTCTTATTCACCCCTCCACTTT.

J is TRBJ2-3 and V is TRBV21-1; TRBD1 is the table's D call and was not checked against the DNA. TRBV21-1 corresponds to a pseudogene. The CDR3 has 16 amino acids. The CDR3 loop reads CASSTGQGTSTDTQYF. Written as DNA, the CDR3 is TGTGCCAGCAGCACCGGACAGGGGACCAGCACAGATACGCAGTATTTT.

The chain employs TRBV11-3 and TRBJ2-7, with a tentative D call TRBD2 (7 bases). This CDR3 is built from 15 residues. Germline loops: CDR1 SGHNT, CDR2 YENEEA. V was pared by 5 bases and J by 3 bases, with 17 bases between. The CDR3 sequence is CASSLTGGLSYEQYF. In nucleotides, the CDR3 is TGTGCCAGCAGCCTGACCGGGGGGCTAAGCTACGAGCAGTACTTC.

The chain links TRBV5-1 to TRBJ2-7; tentatively, D is TRBD2 (5 bases). CDR3 size: 15 residues. Trimming shortened V by 4 bases and J by 1 base, and 15 bases separated the two germline ends. In germline, CDR1 is SGHRS, CDR2 YFSETQ. The CDR3 DNA is TGCGCCAGCAGCGGAGTCGCGGGCGCGTCCTACGAGCAGTACTTC. Its translation: CASSGVAGASYEQYF. The variable domain in full, completed from reference TRBV5-1 and TRBJ2-7, reads KAGVTQTPRYLIKTRGQQVTLSCSPISGHRSVSWYQQTPGQGLQFLFEYFSETQRNKGNFPGRFSGRQFSNSRSEMNVSTLELGDSALYLCASSGVAGASYEQYFGPGTRLTVT.

This sequence joins TRBV30 and TRBJ1-2; D gene ambiguous. With 0 bases removed from V and 5 bases from J, the gap between germline ends came to 10 bases. Germline CDR1 GTSNPN, CDR2 SVGIG (reference sequence). The CDR3 has 13 residues. CDR3 DNA sequence: TGTGCCTGGAGTGTGGCCGTCTCATATGGCTACACCTTC. Its protein is CAWSVAVSYGYTF.

V is TRBV6-5 and J is TRBJ2-3, with 7 bases that match TRBD1. J lost 5 bases, V lost 5 bases, and 7 bases had no gene match. CDR3 length: 14 residues. CDR1 and CDR2 (germline): MNHEY, SVGAGI. The CDR3 sequence: CASSQGTGEDTQYF. CDR3 bases: TGTGCCAGCAGTCAAGGAACAGGGGAAGATACGCAGTATTTT.

V usage is TRBV6-6 and J usage is TRBJ2-3; 8 nucleotides agree with TRBD2. CDR1 is MNHNY and CDR2 is SVGAGI in the germline V gene (reference sequence). V lost 0 bases, J lost 2 bases, and 4 bases stayed unmatched. The CDR3 loop spans 16 amino acids. CDR3 nucleotide sequence: TGTGCCAGCAGTTACTCGGTAGCGGGACACACAGATACGCAGTATTTT. Its translation is CASSYSVAGHTDTQYF.

The CDR3 DNA reads as TGTGCCAGCAGTCTAATAGCTACAGGCCACCAGCTGGCCAAAAACATTCAGTACTTC. Amino acid sequence: CASSLIATGHQLAKNIQYF. V usage is TRBV27 and J usage is TRBJ2-4; TRBD1 might be the D (5 bases). V shed 5 bases and J shed 1 base, with 24 bases lying between them. The CDR3 is made up of 19 amino acids. Germline values: CDR1 MNHEY, CDR2 SMNVEV (reference sequence).

The chain combines TRBV14 with TRBJ2-1; D is uncertain. This CDR3 has 12 amino acids. V dropped 1 base and J dropped 11 bases, with 9 bases sitting between them. CDR1 SGHDN and CDR2 FVKESK come from the germline V gene. The CDR3 spells CASSQGNNQQFF. In DNA, the CDR3 is TGTGCCAGCAGCCAAGGGAATAACCAGCAGTTCTTC.

The chain combines TRBV7-9 with TRBJ2-5; 7 nucleotides line up with TRBD1. The J segment lost 0 bases and the V segment lost 4 bases, leaving 11 bases of the junction unmatched. Germline assignment: CDR1 SEHNR and CDR2 FQNEAQ (reference sequence). The CDR3 length is 17 residues. The DNA of the CDR3 is TGTGCCAGCAGCTATTCGGGACAGCCAAGGTACCAAGAGACCCAGTACTTC. It specifies CASSYSGQPRYQETQYF.

This chain connects TRBV29-1 to TRBJ2-1, with TRBD2 matching over 10 bases. Germline-derived CDR1 and CDR2 are SQVTM and ANQGSEA. V dropped 6 bases and J dropped 2; count of bases not matched to a gene: 4. The CDR3 runs 14 residues. CDR3 amino acids: CSVNLAGAYNEQFF. The CDR3 nucleotides read TGCAGCGTAAATCTAGCGGGAGCCTACAATGAGCAGTTCTTC.

About this clone: The sample holds other DNA sequences that translate to the same CDR3. The V call is TRBV28, the J call TRBJ1-1, with D possibly TRBD1 on 6 matching bases. Per germline, CDR1 MDHEN and CDR2 SYDVKM. V dropped 5 bases and J dropped 1 base, with 14 bases sitting between them. CDR3 length equals 15 residues. The CDR3 loop reads CASSPSGGANTEAFF. The CDR3 DNA reads as TGTGCCAGCAGTCCTTCGGGGGGGGCGAACACTGAAGCTTTCTTT.

The V call is TRBV12-2, the J call TRBJ2-3; TRBD2 is taken as the D call from the table, unchecked against the DNA. TRBV12-2 is recorded as a pseudogene. This CDR3 has 17 residues. CDR3 bases: TGTGCAAGTCGCTTGGGGGGACTAGCGGGAGGCACAGATACGCAGTATTTT. This gives the protein CASRLGGLAGGTDTQYF.

DNA for the CDR3: TGTGCCAGCGCAGGGACGGTGGAAGAGCAGTACTTC. Amino acids: CASAGTVEEQYF. The chain employs TRBV6-6 and TRBJ2-7; perhaps D is TRBD1 or TRBD2 (5 bases each). Germline assignment: CDR1 MNHNY and CDR2 SVGAGI (reference sequence). The V and J ends lost 8 bases and 7 bases respectively, with 15 bases between them. The CDR3 sequence is 12 residues long.

The chain links TRBV9 to TRBJ2-7, with 10 bases that match TRBD2. Trimming cost V 4 bases and J 0 bases; bases outside gene matches: 4. CDR3 length: 15 amino acids. CDR1 is SGDLS and CDR2 is YYNGEE in the germline V gene. This chain's CDR3 is CASSFGLADSYEQYF. DNA for the CDR3: TGTGCCAGCAGCTTTGGACTAGCGGACTCCTACGAGCAGTACTTC.

This clone was counted only a few times. The rearrangement joins TRBV6-1 to TRBJ2-7; 7 nucleotides agree with TRBD1. V shed 1 base, J shed 3 bases, and the junction held 6 bases outside the gene matches. Germline CDR1 is MNHNS and CDR2 is SASEGT. This CDR3 spans 15 amino acids. CDR3 in amino acids: CASSEGTGDLYEQYF. As DNA, the CDR3 is TGTGCCAGCAGTGAAGGGACAGGTGACCTCTACGAGCAGTACTTC.